The 18 T cell receptor beta chains given below trace back to one sample, sequenced in a study of T cell repertoires in cytomegalovirus infection. One entry per CDR3 protein results from TCRdb running MiXCR on the reads. Of 250,000 or so distinct CDR3 sequences in the sample, approximately 9.1% were seen once. The sample comprised PBMCs. The receptors come from a human donor in good health (CMV status not recorded). Some clones in this sample may be carry-over from other donors' samples.

In this sample, this clonotype turned up many times. The chain has TRBV7-2 and TRBJ2-3; no reliable D call. The CDR3 loop spans 16 amino acids. Deletions cut 5 bases from V and 2 bases from J, with 17 bases between. Looked up from germline, CDR1 is SGHTA and CDR2 is FQGNSA. The CDR3 DNA sequence: TGTGCCAGCAGCCCCAGCGCCTTTAGAGACACAGATACGCAGTATTTT. Its translation is CASSPSAFRDTDTQYF.

This clonotype showed up just a few times. Written as DNA, the CDR3 is TGTGCCAGCAGCTTAGCGAGACAGGGGAATCGCGAGCAGTACTTC. Translation gives CASSLARQGNREQYF. The V and J genes are TRBV7-2 and TRBJ2-7, with TRBD1 matching over 8 bases. V shed 0 bases, J shed 6 bases, and the junction held 7 bases outside the gene matches. This CDR3 spans 15 amino acids. Germline CDR1 reads SGHTA; CDR2 reads FQGNSA.

The chain has TRBV27 and TRBJ2-3; 7 bases agree with TRBD2. After removal of 1 base from V and 4 bases from J, the junction contained 2 bases not matched to a gene. The CDR3 loop spans 14 amino acids. Germline assignment: CDR1 MNHEY and CDR2 SMNVEV (reference sequence). In DNA form, the CDR3 reads TGTGCCAGCAGTTTATTCCTAGCGGCAGATACGCAGTATTTT. This translates into CASSLFLAADTQYF.

The J gene is TRBJ1-2, the V gene TRBV4-3, with D tentatively TRBD1 (5 bases). The V gene lost 0 bases and the J gene lost 4 bases, with 15 bases spanning the gap. The length of the CDR3 is 16 residues. Looked up from germline, CDR1 is LGHNA and CDR2 is YSLEER. In DNA, the CDR3 is TGCGCCAGCAGCCAAGAAGGAAGGGGCGGTGGCTATGGCTACACCTTC. It yields the protein CASSQEGRGGGYGYTF.

This clonotype was seen ten or more times. The rearrangement links TRBV7-2 to TRBJ1-1, with D hard to call. Germline V gene data show CDR1 as SGHTA and CDR2 as FQGNSA. This CDR3 region has 16 residues. V lost 1 base and J 1 base, leaving 13 bases between the germline ends. The CDR3 DNA reads TGTGCCAGCAGCTTAGGTCGGAGGAACCCGAACACTGAAGCTTTCTTT. Amino acids: CASSLGRRNPNTEAFF. The entire variable domain, with the rest obtained from reference TRBV7-2 and TRBJ1-1, is as follows: GAGVSQSPSNKVTEKGKDVELRCDPISGHTALYWYRQSLGQGLEFLIYFQGNSAPDKSGLPSDRFSAERTGGSVSTLTIQRTQQEDSAVYLCASSLGRRNPNTEAFFGQGTRLTVV.

The table lists this clonotype with a count of one. This may stem from a read error, because a much larger clone lies one nucleotide away. The chain combines TRBV7-2 with TRBJ2-1; the match to TRBD2 covers 10 bases. V lost 3 bases and J lost 9; bases outside the gene matches: 11. In germline, CDR1 is SGHTA, CDR2 FQGNSA. CDR3 length: 16 residues. The CDR3 loop is CASSFRAGGPVIEQFF. As DNA, the CDR3 is TGTGCCAGCAGCTTCCGAGCGGGAGGGCCGGTGATTGAGCAGTTCTTC.

This clonotype was detected many times. The rearrangement joins TRBV7-9 to TRBJ2-7; 7 nucleotides line up with TRBD1. The germline CDR1 and CDR2 sequences are SEHNR and FQNEAQ (reference sequence). The CDR3 is 17 residues long. V shed 2 bases and J 2 bases; nucleotides not matched to a gene: 12. This chain's CDR3 is CASSLFPGQTSTYEQYF. In DNA form, the CDR3 reads TGTGCCAGCAGCTTATTTCCGGGACAGACTTCGACCTACGAGCAGTACTTC.

The V and J genes are TRBV20-1 and TRBJ1-5; the match to TRBD1 covers 8 bases. There are 15 residues in the CDR3. Unmatched junction bases numbered 2, after V lost 1 base and J lost 0 bases. Germline V gene data show CDR1 as DFQATT and CDR2 as SNEGSKA (reference sequence). For the CDR3, the DNA is TGCAGTGCTAGAGTCACAGGGGGTAGCAATCAGCCCCAGCATTTT. Protein: CSARVTGGSNQPQHF.

This clonotype was counted at least ten times. The genes are TRBV7-2 and TRBJ2-5, with D possibly TRBD1 on 6 matching bases. The CDR3 has 14 residues. Germline V gene data show CDR1 as SGHTA and CDR2 as FQGNSA. Trimming took off 5 bases at V and 1 base at J, with 11 bases between the two ends. The CDR3 sequence: CASSPMTGQETQYF. CDR3 DNA: TGTGCCAGCAGCCCCATGACAGGCCAAGAGACCCAGTACTTC.

This clonotype came up many times. The rearrangement uses TRBV7-2 and TRBJ1-4; no clear D gene. This CDR3 region has 17 residues. Trimming stripped 5 bases from V and 0 bases from J, with 16 bases between. From germline, CDR1 is SGHTA and CDR2 FQGNSA. The CDR3 DNA reads as TGTGCCAGCAGCCACCCCTTGGGGAGATCAACTAATGAAAAACTGTTTTTT. Residues: CASSHPLGRSTNEKLFF. The entire variable domain, with the rest obtained from reference TRBV7-2 and TRBJ1-4, is as follows: GAGVSQSPSNKVTEKGKDVELRCDPISGHTALYWYRQSLGQGLEFLIYFQGNSAPDKSGLPSDRFSAERTGGSVSTLTIQRTQQEDSAVYLCASSHPLGRSTNEKLFFGSGTQLSVL.

V and J are TRBV6-2 or TRBV6-3 and TRBJ2-7; D perhaps matches TRBD1 (6 bases). Trimming stripped 6 bases from V and 3 bases from J, with 12 bases between. The CDR3 totals 13 residues. Germline values: CDR1 MNHEY, CDR2 SVGEGT. The CDR3 nucleotides read TGTGCCAGCAGGCCGACAGGTTACTACGAGCAGTACTTC. Protein product: CASRPTGYYEQYF.

The sample holds many counts of this clonotype. This chain connects TRBV6-5 to TRBJ2-3; D unresolved. V lost 5 bases to trimming and J lost 1 base, with 10 bases between them. The germline V gene has CDR1 MNHEY and CDR2 SVGAGI. The CDR3 loop spans 14 amino acids. In DNA, the CDR3 is TGTGCCAGCAGTAAAACCCAGGGCACAGATACGCAGTATTTT. Amino acid sequence: CASSKTQGTDTQYF.

The chain couples TRBV18 to TRBJ2-6, with D tentatively TRBD1 (6 bases). This CDR3 comprises 19 residues. CDR1 is KGHSH and CDR2 is LQKENI in the germline V gene. Trimming pared 4 bases from V and 0 bases from J, leaving 19 bases between. CDR3 sequence reads: CASSLKRPGAASGANVLTF. CDR3 bases: TGTGCCAGCTCACTAAAACGGCCAGGGGCCGCCTCTGGGGCCAACGTCCTGACTTTC.

In this sample, this clonotype turned up many times. The CDR3, as DNA: TGTGCCAGCAGCTTAGACTTGGATTCCTACAATGAGCAGTTCTTC. Translated, it gives CASSLDLDSYNEQFF. The rearrangement uses TRBV7-6 and TRBJ2-1; unclear D gene. From germline, CDR1 is SGHVS and CDR2 FNYEAQ. The CDR3 is 15 residues long. V was cut by 1 base and J by 1 base, with 8 bases left in between. The whole variable domain, remainder taken from reference TRBV7-6 and TRBJ2-1, is GAGVSQSPRYKVTKRGQDVALRCDPISGHVSLYWYRQALGQGPEFLTYFNYEAQQDKSGLPNDRFSAERPEGSISTLTIQRTEQRDSAMYRCASSLDLDSYNEQFFGPGTRLTVL.

This clonotype was seen many times. The J gene is TRBJ1-1, the V gene TRBV7-2; possible D gene TRBD1, 5 bases. CDR1 is SGHTA, CDR2 FQGNSA, per germline. There are 13 residues in the CDR3. V was cut by 5 bases and J by 5 bases, with 12 bases left in between. The CDR3, as DNA: TGTGCCAGCAGCCCCGGGACCCGGACTGAAGCTTTCTTT. Protein product: CASSPGTRTEAFF.

This clonotype was observed many times. The chain recombines TRBV7-2 with TRBJ1-1, with 7 bases aligning to TRBD1. Per germline, CDR1 SGHTA and CDR2 FQGNSA. Trimming cost V 5 bases and J 1 base; bases outside gene matches: 7. The CDR3 extends over 15 amino acids. This CDR3 reads CASSPPGQRNTEAFF. DNA for the CDR3: TGTGCCAGCAGCCCCCCGGGACAGAGGAACACTGAAGCTTTCTTT.

The sample holds many counts of this clonotype. The V gene is TRBV15, the J gene TRBJ1-4; D is unresolved. CDR3 length: 14 residues. The germline V and J ends were trimmed by 3 bases and 8 bases, with 13 bases remaining between them. Germline V gene sequence: CDR1 LNHNV, CDR2 YYDKDF (reference sequence). The CDR3 loop reads CATSSEHREEKLFF. CDR3 nucleotides: TGTGCCACCAGCAGCGAACATCGGGAAGAAAAACTGTTTTTT.

This clonotype was recorded at least ten times. This sequence joins TRBV20-1 and TRBJ2-1; D perhaps matches TRBD2 (6 bases). The CDR3 has 11 residues. Germline CDR1 DFQATT, CDR2 SNEGSKA (reference sequence). Trimming removed 6 bases from V and 12 bases from J, with 15 bases in between. CDR3 sequence (DNA): TGCAGTGCCCGGAGGGCCTCAGGGCAGTTCTTC. This translates into CSARRASGQFF.